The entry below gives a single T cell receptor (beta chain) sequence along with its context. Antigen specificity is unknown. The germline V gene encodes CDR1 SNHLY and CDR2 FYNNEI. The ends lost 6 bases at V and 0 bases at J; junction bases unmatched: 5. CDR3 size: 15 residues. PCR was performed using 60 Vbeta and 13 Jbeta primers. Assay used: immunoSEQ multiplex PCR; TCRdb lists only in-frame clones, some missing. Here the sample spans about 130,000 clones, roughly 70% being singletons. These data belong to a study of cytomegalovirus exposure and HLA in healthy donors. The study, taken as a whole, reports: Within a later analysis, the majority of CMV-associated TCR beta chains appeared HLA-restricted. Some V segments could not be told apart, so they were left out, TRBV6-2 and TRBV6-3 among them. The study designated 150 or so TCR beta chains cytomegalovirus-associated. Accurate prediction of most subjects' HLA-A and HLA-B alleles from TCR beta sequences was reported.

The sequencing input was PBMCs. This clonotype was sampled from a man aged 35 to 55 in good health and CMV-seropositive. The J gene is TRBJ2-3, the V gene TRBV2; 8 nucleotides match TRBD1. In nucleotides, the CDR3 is TGTGCCAGCAGCCCAGGGACAGGTAGCACAGATACGCAGTATTTT. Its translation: CASSPGTGSTDTQYF.